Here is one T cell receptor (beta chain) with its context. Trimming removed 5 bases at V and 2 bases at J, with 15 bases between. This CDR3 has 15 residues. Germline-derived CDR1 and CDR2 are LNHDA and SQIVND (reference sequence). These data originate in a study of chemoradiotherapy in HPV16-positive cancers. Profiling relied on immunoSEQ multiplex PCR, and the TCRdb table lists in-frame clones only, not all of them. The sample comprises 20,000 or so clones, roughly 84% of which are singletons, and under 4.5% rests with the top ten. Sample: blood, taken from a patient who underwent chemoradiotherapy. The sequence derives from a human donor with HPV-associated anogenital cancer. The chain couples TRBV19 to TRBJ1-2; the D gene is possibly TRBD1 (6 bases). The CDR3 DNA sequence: TGTGCCAGTAGTCCCTTAGGAGGGACAAACTATGGCTACACCTTC. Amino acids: CASSPLGGTNYGYTF.